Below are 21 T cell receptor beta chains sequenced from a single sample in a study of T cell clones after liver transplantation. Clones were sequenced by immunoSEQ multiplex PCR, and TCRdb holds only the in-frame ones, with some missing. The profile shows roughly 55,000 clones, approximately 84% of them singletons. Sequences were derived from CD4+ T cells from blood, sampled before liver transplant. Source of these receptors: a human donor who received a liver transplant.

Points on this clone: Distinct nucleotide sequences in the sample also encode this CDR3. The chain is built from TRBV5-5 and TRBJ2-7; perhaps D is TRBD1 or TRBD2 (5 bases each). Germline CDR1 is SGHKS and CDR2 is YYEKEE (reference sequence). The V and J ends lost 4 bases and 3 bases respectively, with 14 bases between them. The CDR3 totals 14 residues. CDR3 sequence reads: CASSLGTEIYEQYF. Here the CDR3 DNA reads TGTGCCAGCAGCCTCGGGACGGAGATCTACGAGCAGTACTTC.

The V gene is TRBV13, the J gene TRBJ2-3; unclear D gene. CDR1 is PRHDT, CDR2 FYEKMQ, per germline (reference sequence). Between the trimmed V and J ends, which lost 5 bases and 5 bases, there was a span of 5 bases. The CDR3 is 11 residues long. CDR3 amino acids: CASSAEDTQYF. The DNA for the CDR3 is TGTGCCAGCAGCGCTGAAGATACGCAGTATTTT.

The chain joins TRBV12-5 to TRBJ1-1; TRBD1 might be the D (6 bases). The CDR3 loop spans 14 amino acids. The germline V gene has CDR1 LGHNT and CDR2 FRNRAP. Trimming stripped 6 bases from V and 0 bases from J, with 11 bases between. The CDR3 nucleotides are TGTGCTAGTGGGTCCGGGACATTGAACACTGAAGCTTTCTTT. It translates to CASGSGTLNTEAFF. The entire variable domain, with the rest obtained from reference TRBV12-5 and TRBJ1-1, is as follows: DARVTQTPRHKVTEMGQEVTMRCQPILGHNTVFWYRQTMMQGLELLAYFRNRAPLDDSGMPKDRFSAEMPDATLATLKIQPSEPRDSAVYFCASGSGTLNTEAFFGQGTRLTVV.

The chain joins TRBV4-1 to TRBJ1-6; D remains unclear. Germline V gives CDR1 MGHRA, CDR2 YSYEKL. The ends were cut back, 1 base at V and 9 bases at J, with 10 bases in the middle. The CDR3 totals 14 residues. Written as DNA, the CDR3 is TGCGCCAGCAGCCAAGGTAGCCTGGTTTCACCCCTCCACTTT. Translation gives CASSQGSLVSPLHF.

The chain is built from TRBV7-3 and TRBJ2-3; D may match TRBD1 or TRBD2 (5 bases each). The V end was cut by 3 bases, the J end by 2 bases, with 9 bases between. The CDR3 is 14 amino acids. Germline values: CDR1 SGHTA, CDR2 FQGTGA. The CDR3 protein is CASSLRGPTDTQYF. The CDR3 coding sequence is TGTGCCAGCAGCTTGAGGGGCCCCACAGATACGCAGTATTTT.

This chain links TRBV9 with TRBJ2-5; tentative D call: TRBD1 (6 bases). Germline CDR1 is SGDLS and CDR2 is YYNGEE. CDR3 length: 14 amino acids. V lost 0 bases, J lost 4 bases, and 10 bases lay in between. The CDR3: CASSVAPGAETQYF. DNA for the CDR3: TGTGCCAGCAGCGTAGCCCCAGGGGCAGAGACCCAGTACTTC.

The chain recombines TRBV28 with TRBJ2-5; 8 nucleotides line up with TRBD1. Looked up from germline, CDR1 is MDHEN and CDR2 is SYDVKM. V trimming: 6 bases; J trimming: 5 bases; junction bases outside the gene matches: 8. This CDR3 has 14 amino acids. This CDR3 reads CASSLDRGGETQYF. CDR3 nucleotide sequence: TGTGCCAGCAGCCTCGACAGGGGCGGGGAGACCCAGTACTTC.

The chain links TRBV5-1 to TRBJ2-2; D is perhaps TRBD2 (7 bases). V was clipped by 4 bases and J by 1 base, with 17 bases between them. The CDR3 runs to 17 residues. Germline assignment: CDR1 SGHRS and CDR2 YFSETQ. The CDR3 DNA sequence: TGCGCCAGCAGCCCCTCGGTGGGGGGGCTGAACACCGGGGAGCTGTTTTTT. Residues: CASSPSVGGLNTGELFF.

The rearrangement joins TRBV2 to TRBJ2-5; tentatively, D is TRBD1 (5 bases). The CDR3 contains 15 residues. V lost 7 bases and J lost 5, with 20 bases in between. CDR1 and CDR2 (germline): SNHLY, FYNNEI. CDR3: CASKGPTLSKETQYF. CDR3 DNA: TGTGCCAGCAAGGGGCCTACCTTGTCCAAGGAGACCCAGTACTTC.

CDR3 residues: CASSLGSEQFF. As DNA, the CDR3 is TGTGCCAGCAGCTTAGGGAGTGAGCAGTTCTTC. This chain joins TRBV11-2 and TRBJ2-1; D is unclear. The V gene's germline CDR1 is SGHAT and CDR2 FQNNGV. V lost 1 base to trimming and J lost 9 bases, with 4 bases between them. The CDR3 length is 11 residues.

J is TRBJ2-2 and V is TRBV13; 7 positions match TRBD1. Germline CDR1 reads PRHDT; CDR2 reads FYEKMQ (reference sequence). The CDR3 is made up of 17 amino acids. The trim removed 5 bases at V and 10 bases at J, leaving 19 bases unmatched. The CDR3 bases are TGTGCCAGCAGCCCGGGGACAGTCAATTATCCAGAGGTGGAGCTGTTTTTT. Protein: CASSPGTVNYPEVELFF.

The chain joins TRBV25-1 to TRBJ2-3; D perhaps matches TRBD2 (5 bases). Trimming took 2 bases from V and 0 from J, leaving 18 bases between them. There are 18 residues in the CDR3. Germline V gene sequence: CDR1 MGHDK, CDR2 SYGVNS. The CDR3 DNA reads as TGTGCCAGCAGTGAAAGCGGAGGCCAGCAAGTAAGCACAGATACGCAGTATTTT. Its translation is CASSESGGQQVSTDTQYF.

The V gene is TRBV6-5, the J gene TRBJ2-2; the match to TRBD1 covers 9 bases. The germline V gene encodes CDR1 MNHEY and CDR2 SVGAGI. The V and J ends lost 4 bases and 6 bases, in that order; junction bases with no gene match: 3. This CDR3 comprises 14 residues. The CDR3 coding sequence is TGTGCCAGCAGTTCTAGGACAGGGGCCGGGGAGCTGTTTTTT. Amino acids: CASSSRTGAGELFF.

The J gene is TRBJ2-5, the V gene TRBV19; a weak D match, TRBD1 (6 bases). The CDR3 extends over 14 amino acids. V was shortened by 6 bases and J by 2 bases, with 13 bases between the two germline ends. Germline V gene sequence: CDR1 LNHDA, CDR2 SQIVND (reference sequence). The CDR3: CASRSGTQQETQYF. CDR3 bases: TGTGCCAGTAGGTCCGGGACACAACAAGAGACCCAGTACTTC.

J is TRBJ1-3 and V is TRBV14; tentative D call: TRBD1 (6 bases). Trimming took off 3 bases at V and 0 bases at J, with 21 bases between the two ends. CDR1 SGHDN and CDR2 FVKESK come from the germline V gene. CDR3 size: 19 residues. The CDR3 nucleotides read TGTGCCAGCAGCCATTTTCTATCCCCGACAGGAAGCTCTGGAAACACCATATATTTT. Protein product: CASSHFLSPTGSSGNTIYF. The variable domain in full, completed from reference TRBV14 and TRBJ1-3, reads EAGVTQFPSHSVIEKGQTVTLRCDPISGHDNLYWYRRVMGKEIKFLLHFVKESKQDESGMPNNRFLAERTGGTYSTLKVQPAELEDSGVYFCASSHFLSPTGSSGNTIYFGEGSWLTVV.

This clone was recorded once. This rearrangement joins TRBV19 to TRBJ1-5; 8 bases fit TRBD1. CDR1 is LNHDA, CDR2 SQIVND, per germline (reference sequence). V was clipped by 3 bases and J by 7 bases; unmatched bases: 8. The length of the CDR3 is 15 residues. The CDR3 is CASSIPRTGRQPQHF. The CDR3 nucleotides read TGTGCCAGTAGTATTCCGCGGACAGGGCGGCAGCCCCAGCATTTT.

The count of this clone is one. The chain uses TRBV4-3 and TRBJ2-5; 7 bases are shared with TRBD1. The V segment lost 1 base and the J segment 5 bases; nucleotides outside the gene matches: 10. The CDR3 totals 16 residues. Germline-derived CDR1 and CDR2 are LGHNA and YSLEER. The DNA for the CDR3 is TGCGCCAGCAGCCAAGGGACGGGACAGACCCGGGAGACCCAGTACTTC. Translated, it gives CASSQGTGQTRETQYF.

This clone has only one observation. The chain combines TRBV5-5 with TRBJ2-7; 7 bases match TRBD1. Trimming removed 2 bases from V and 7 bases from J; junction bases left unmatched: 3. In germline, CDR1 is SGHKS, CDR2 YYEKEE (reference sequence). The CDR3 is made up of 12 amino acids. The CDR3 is CASSFRGMEQYF. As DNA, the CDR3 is TGTGCCAGCAGCTTCAGGGGGATGGAGCAGTACTTC.

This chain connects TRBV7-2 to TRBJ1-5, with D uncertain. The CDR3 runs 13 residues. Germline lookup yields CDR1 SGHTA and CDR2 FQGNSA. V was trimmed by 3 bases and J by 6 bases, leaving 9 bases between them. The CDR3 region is CASSLAGPQPQHF. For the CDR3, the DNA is TGTGCCAGCAGCTTGGCAGGACCTCAGCCCCAGCATTTT.

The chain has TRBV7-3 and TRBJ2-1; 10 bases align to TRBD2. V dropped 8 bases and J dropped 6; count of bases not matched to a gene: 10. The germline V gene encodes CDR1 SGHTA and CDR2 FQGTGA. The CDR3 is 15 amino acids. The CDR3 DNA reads TGTGCCAGCGCCCGTTCCGGGACTAGCGTCAATGAGCAGTTCTTC. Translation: CASARSGTSVNEQFF.

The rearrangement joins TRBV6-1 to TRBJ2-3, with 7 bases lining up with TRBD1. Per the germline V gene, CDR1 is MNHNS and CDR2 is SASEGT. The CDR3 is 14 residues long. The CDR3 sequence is CTDPGTAIKDTQYF. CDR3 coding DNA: TGTACGGACCCCGGGACAGCCATCAAAGATACGCAGTATTTT.